The 7 T cell receptor beta chains reported below all come from one sample, sequenced in a study of identical twins. TCRdb ran MiXCR on the 5' RACE reads and lists one entry per CDR3 protein. The sample includes 650,000 to 800,000 distinct CDR3 sequences, roughly 8% of them seen just once. The same sample was also studied in work on yellow fever vaccine responses in identical twins.

The sample comprised PBMCs. These receptors all come from a woman younger than 35 in good health.

The chain combines TRBV27 with TRBJ2-5; 10 positions agree with TRBD1. From germline, CDR1 is MNHEY and CDR2 SMNVEV (reference sequence). The CDR3 runs 16 residues. After removal of 4 bases from V and 5 bases from J, the junction contained 10 bases not matched to a gene. The CDR3 spells CASSSTRQGALETQYF. The CDR3 DNA reads TGTGCCAGCAGTTCGACTAGACAGGGGGCCTTGGAGACCCAGTACTTC.

The J gene is TRBJ2-1, the V gene TRBV6-2 or TRBV6-3; 8 bases are shared with TRBD2. In germline, CDR1 is MNHEY, CDR2 SVGEGT. Germline trimming cut 2 bases from V and 0 bases from J; bases unmatched to any gene: 12. The CDR3 extends over 19 amino acids. For the CDR3, the DNA is TGTGCCAGCAGTTACGGGCGAAATAGCGGGACGCGCTCCTACAATGAGCAGTTCTTC. It is translated as CASSYGRNSGTRSYNEQFF.

The chain couples TRBV13 to TRBJ2-6; maybe TRBD2 (7 bases). CDR3 length: 17 residues. CDR1 and CDR2 from the germline V gene are PRHDT and FYEKMQ (reference sequence). Deletions cut 2 bases from V and 4 bases from J, with 15 bases between. CDR3 protein: CASSLRGGSAGANVLTF. The CDR3 nucleotides read TGTGCCAGCAGCTTAAGGGGGGGCTCAGCGGGGGCCAACGTCCTGACTTTC. The whole variable domain, filled in from reference TRBV13 and TRBJ2-6, reads AAGVIQSPRHLIKEKRETATLKCYPIPRHDTVYWYQQGPGQDPQFLISFYEKMQSDKGSIPDRFSAQQFSDYHSELNMSSLELGDSALYFCASSLRGGSAGANVLTFGAGSRLTVL.

The sample holds a few counts of this clonotype. The chain carries TRBV29-1 and TRBJ2-3; 8 bases are a match to TRBD2. CDR3 length: 15 amino acids. The J segment lost 5 bases and the V segment lost 7 bases, leaving 14 bases of the junction unmatched. CDR1 and CDR2 from the germline V gene are SQVTM and ANQGSEA. CDR3 nucleotides: TGCAGCGCATCGGTTGGGAGCGGGAGTGGAGATACGCAGTATTTT. Its protein product is CSASVGSGSGDTQYF.

The rearrangement uses TRBV29-1 and TRBJ2-3; D gene unclear. Germline V gene data show CDR1 as SQVTM and CDR2 as ANQGSEA. Trimming took off 5 bases at V and 0 bases at J, with 6 bases between the two ends. CDR3 length equals 12 residues. As DNA, the CDR3 is TGCAGCGTTTACGACAGCACAGATACGCAGTATTTT. It codes for CSVYDSTDTQYF.

This clonotype was detected ten times or more. The CDR3 bases are TGTGCCATCAGTGAGTCGGCGGGAGGGTCCTACAATGAGCAGTTCTTC. The encoded protein is CAISESAGGSYNEQFF. The V and J genes are TRBV10-3 and TRBJ2-1; 9 bases match TRBD2. This CDR3 comprises 16 residues. CDR1 ENHRY and CDR2 SYGVKD come from the germline V gene. Losses at the gene ends were 0 bases for V and 1 base for J; bases not matched to a gene: 1.

This chain uses TRBV20-1 with TRBJ2-5; D tentatively reads TRBD1 or TRBD2 (5 bases each). Germline CDR1 and CDR2: DFQATT and SNEGSKA (reference sequence). CDR3 length: 12 amino acids. The V gene lost 5 bases and the J gene lost 5 bases, with 12 bases spanning the gap. In nucleotides, the CDR3 is TGCAGTGCTCAGCCAGGGACGGAGACCCAGTACTTC. Residues: CSAQPGTETQYF.